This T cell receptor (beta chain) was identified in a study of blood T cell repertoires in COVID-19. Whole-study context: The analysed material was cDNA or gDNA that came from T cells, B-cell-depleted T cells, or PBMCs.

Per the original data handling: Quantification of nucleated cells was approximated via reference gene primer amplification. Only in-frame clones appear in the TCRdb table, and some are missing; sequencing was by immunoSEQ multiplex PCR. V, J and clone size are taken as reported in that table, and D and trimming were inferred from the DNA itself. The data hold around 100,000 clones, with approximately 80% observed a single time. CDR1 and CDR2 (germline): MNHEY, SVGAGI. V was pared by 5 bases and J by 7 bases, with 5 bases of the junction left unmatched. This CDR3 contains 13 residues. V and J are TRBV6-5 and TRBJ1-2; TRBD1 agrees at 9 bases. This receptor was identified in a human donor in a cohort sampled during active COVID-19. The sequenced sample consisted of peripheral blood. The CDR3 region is CASSRQGGGGYTF. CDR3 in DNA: TGTGCCAGCAGTAGACAGGGGGGGGGTGGCTACACCTTC.